Listed below are T cell receptor beta chains from one sample, sequenced in a study of blood T cells in healthy people across ages. In TCRdb, the 5' RACE reads were re-called with MiXCR into one record per CDR3 protein. The sample has approximately 400,000 distinct CDR3 sequences, about 52% seen once; the top ten hold 45% to 65%. Specimen: blood. The receptors stem from a man between 60 and 75 years old in good health. CDR3s include the opening cysteine and the closing phenylalanine or tryptophan. The D gene is left open where the match is weak. Rows give clone size only sometimes, using once, few, many, or a class for an expanded clone.

J,D,V,size,DNA,CDR3
TRBJ2-3,.,TRBV11-2,few,TGTGCCAGCAGCTCCTCCGGGACCCGCACGGATACGCAGTATTTT,CASSSSGTRTDTQYF
TRBJ1-2,.,TRBV18,.,TGTGCCAGCTCAGGCGGTTGGATTGATGGCTACACCTTC,CASSGGWIDGYTF
TRBJ2-7,TRBD1,TRBV6-5,.,TGTGCCAGAATCCGGGACAGGGTCTCCTACGAGCAGTACTTC,CARIRDRVSYEQYF
TRBJ1-1,.,TRBV7-2,.,TGTGCCAGCAGCGCGGGACAGAACACTGAAGCTTTCTTT,CASSAGQNTEAFF
TRBJ2-7,TRBD1,TRBV6-5,once,TGTGCCAGCAGGGCGACAGGGGGTACCTACGAGCAGTACTTC,CASRATGGTYEQYF
TRBJ2-7,TRBD2,TRBV5-1,.,TGCGCCAGCAGCTTGGCAGGCGGGGGGACGCCCTACGAGCAGTACTTC,CASSLAGGGTPYEQYF
TRBJ2-5,.,TRBV7-2,.,TGTGCCAGCAGCTTATACAGGCAAGAGACCCAGTACTTC,CASSLYRQETQYF
TRBJ1-2,.,TRBV6-5,many,TGTGCCAGCAGTTCTCAAGGTGGACGTATCTATGGCTACACCTTC,CASSSQGGRIYGYTF
TRBJ2-5,TRBD2,TRBV7-7,few,TGTGCTAGCAGCGACACTAGCGCCCAAGAGACCCAGTACTTC,CASSDTSAQETQYF
TRBJ2-3,.,TRBV6-2/TRBV6-3,.,TGTGCCAGCAGTGACTCCACGGCAGCTACGCAGTATTTT,CASSDSTAATQYF
TRBJ2-1,.,TRBV6-2/TRBV6-3,.,TGTGCCAGCAGTTACACGTCGGGAAATATTGAGCAGTTCTTC,CASSYTSGNIEQFF
TRBJ2-7,TRBD2,TRBV20-1,many,TGCAGTGCCAGGATTAGCGGGGTCGAGCAGTACTTC,CSARISGVEQYF
TRBJ2-7,.,TRBV18,.,TGTGCCAGCTCCCAACAGAGACCCGGGCCCAGGGACGGGCTCTACGAGCAGTACTTC,CASSQQRPGPRDGLYEQYF
TRBJ2-7,TRBD1,TRBV20-1,.,TGCAGTGCCTCTAAGGACCCAGGGGGCCCCGTTACCGAGCAGTACTTC,CSASKDPGGPVTEQYF
TRBJ2-5,.,TRBV29-1,.,TGCAGCGTTGAAGACCAATTGGGCAGGCGAGGGGAGACCCAGTACTTC,CSVEDQLGRRGETQYF
TRBJ1-5,.,TRBV7-8,.,TGTGCCAGCAGCTTAGGCCCCCTTAATCAGCCCCAGCATTTT,CASSLGPLNQPQHF
TRBJ2-7,.,TRBV10-3,few,TGTGCCATCAGTGAAAGGTGGGAGAGCCACGAGCAGTACTTC,CAISERWESHEQYF
TRBJ2-6,.,TRBV7-8,.,TGTGCCAGCAGCGTAGGGAGTCCTGGGGCCAACGTCCTGACTTTC,CASSVGSPGANVLTF
TRBJ2-5,TRBD2,TRBV7-2,.,TGTGCCAGCAGCTTAGGTAGCGGGAGCCGTATCAATGAGCAGTACTTC,CASSLGSGSRINEQYF
TRBJ2-7,.,TRBV3-1,once,TGTGCCAGCAGCCCGCAGCGGAGCTCCTACGAGCAGTACTTC,CASSPQRSSYEQYF
TRBJ1-4,.,TRBV20-1,few,TGCAGTGCTAGAGCCTCGGGGGCAGGAGAAAAACTGTTTTTT,CSARASGAGEKLFF
TRBJ2-1,.,TRBV5-1,few,TGCGCCAGCAGCCCCTCAGTGGGGACCATTAACAATGAGCAGTTCTTC,CASSPSVGTINNEQFF
TRBJ2-7,.,TRBV20-1,.,TGCAGTGCTCGGGCCTCCGGGATCTACGAGCAGTACTTC,CSARASGIYEQYF
TRBJ2-6,TRBD2,TRBV2,.,TGTGCAAGCAGGGACGCTAGCGGTCTTCCTGGGGCCAACGTCCTGACTTTC,CASRDASGLPGANVLTF
TRBJ1-2,.,TRBV9,.,TGTGCCAGCAGCGCCCGACACGACTATGGCTACACCTTC,CASSARHDYGYTF
TRBJ2-7,TRBD2,TRBV4-3,.,TGCGCCAGCAGCCAAGATCTAAATCGGTATGCGGCGGGAGGAACAACCTACGAGCAGTACTTC,CASSQDLNRYAAGGTTYEQYF
TRBJ2-7,TRBD1,TRBV20-1,few,TGCAGTGCTAGAGACGGGACAGGGGGGTGGGAGCAGTACTTC,CSARDGTGGWEQYF
TRBJ2-5,TRBD1,TRBV15,.,TGTGCCACCAGCAGAGACAGGGGGCCTCGGGAGCAGTACTTC,CATSRDRGPREQYF
TRBJ2-3,.,TRBV28,.,TGTGCCAGCAGCTTTGGGGCGGATACGCAGTATTTT,CASSFGADTQYF
TRBJ2-2,TRBD2,TRBV4-3,.,TGCGCCAGCAGCCAAGAAGTGACTAGCGGGCCACGCACCGGGGAGCTGTTTTTT,CASSQEVTSGPRTGELFF
TRBJ2-3,TRBD2,TRBV7-8,few,TGTGCCAGCAGCTTAATCGCTAGCGGGGGCACAGATACGCAGTATTTT,CASSLIASGGTDTQYF
TRBJ2-5,.,TRBV6-2/TRBV6-3,.,TGTGCCAGCAGTTATACTAGCTTGAGAGAGACCCAGTACTTC,CASSYTSLRETQYF
TRBJ1-2,TRBD1,TRBV2,.,TGTGCCAGCAGTGGATACGCATCCGGGACAGGGAACTATGGCTACACCTTC,CASSGYASGTGNYGYTF
TRBJ2-5,TRBD2,TRBV10-3,.,TGTGCCATCAGTGCGGTAGCGGGGCGGATACAAGAGACCCAGTACTTC,CAISAVAGRIQETQYF
TRBJ2-7,.,TRBV11-1,.,TGTGCCAGCAGCTTAGAGGGCCGGGGGAGTGACAATGAGCAGTACTTC,CASSLEGRGSDNEQYF
TRBJ2-1,.,TRBV24-1,.,TGTGCCACCAGTGATTTTGGGGGAACCAATGAGCAGTTCTTC,CATSDFGGTNEQFF
TRBJ1-5,.,TRBV29-1,few,TGCAGCGTTGACTTCGGACCGAATCAGCCCCAGCATTTT,CSVDFGPNQPQHF
TRBJ2-1,TRBD2,TRBV20-1,few,TGCAGTGCTAGAGATGGGAGGCCGAGCGGGAGATCGTACAATGAGCAGTTCTTC,CSARDGRPSGRSYNEQFF
TRBJ2-7,TRBD2,TRBV12-3/TRBV12-4,few,TGTGCCAGCAGTTATAGGCGGGAGAGGGAGCAGTACTTC,CASSYRREREQYF
TRBJ2-7,TRBD2,TRBV10-2,.,TGCGCCAGCAGTGACCCTGGCGGGGGGGCCGGTGAGCAGTACTTC,CASSDPGGGAGEQYF
TRBJ2-5,TRBD1,TRBV24-1,.,TGTGCCACCAGTGACCCGTCTTTCGGGACAGATGAGCAGTACTTC,CATSDPSFGTDEQYF
TRBJ2-1,.,TRBV20-1,many,TGCAGTGCTGGGCCCGTCAATGAGCAGTTCTTC,CSAGPVNEQFF
TRBJ1-4,.,TRBV20-1,.,TGCAGTGCTAGGAAGAGGAAGGGTTGGGAGGAAAAACTGTTTTTT,CSARKRKGWEEKLFF
TRBJ2-2,.,TRBV6-2/TRBV6-3,.,TGTGCCAGCAGTTACGCCGCCTCGCGGGATCGCACCGGGGAGCTGTTTTTT,CASSYAASRDRTGELFF
TRBJ2-7,TRBD2,TRBV5-4,.,TGTGCCAGCAGCTTGGGAGCGGGGGGGCACAATGAGCAGTACTTC,CASSLGAGGHNEQYF
TRBJ2-6,.,TRBV9,.,TGTGCCAGCAGCGTCGTGGCCAACGTCCTGACTTTC,CASSVVANVLTF